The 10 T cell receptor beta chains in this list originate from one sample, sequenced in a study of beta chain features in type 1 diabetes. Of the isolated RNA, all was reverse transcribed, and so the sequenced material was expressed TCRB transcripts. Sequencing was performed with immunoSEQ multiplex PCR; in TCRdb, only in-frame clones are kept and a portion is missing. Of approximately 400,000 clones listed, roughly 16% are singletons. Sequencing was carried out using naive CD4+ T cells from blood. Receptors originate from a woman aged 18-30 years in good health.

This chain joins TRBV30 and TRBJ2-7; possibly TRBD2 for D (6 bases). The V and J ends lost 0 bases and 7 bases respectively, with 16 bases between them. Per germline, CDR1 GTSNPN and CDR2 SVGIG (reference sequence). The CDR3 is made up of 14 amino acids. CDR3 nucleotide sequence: TGTGCCTGGAGTGTGGGACTCCCCACGGGAGAGCAGTACTTC. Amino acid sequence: CAWSVGLPTGEQYF. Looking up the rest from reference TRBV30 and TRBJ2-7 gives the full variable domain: SQTIHQWPATLVQPVGSPLSLECTVEGTSNPNLYWYRQAAGRGLQLLFYSVGIGQISSEVPQNLSASRPQDRQFILSSKKLLLSDSGFYLCAWSVGLPTGEQYFGPGTRLTVT.

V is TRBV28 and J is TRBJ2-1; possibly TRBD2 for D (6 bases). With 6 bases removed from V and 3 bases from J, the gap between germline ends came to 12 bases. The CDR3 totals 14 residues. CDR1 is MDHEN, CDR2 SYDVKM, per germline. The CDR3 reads CASSLPSVYNEQFF. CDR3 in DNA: TGTGCCAGCAGCCTCCCTAGCGTCTACAATGAGCAGTTCTTC.

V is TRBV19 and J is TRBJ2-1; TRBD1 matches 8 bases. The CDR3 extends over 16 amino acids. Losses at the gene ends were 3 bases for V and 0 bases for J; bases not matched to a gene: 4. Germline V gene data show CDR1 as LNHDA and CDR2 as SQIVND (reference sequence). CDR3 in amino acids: CASSITGTGSYNEQFF. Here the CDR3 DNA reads TGTGCCAGTAGTATTACCGGGACAGGCTCCTACAATGAGCAGTTCTTC.

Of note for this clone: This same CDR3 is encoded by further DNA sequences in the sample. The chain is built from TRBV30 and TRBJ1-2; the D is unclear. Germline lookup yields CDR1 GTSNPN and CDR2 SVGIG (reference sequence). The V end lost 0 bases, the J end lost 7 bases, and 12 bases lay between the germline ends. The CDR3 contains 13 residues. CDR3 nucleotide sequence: TGTGCCTGGAGTGTACAGAGGGCGGGTGGCTACACCTTC. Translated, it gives CAWSVQRAGGYTF.

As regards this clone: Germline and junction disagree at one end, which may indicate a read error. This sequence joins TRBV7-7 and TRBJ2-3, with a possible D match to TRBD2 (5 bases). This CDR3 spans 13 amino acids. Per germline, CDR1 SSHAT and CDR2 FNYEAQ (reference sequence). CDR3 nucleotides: TGTGCTAGCAGCCCACTAGTCTCGGACTTACAGTATTTT. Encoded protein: CASSPLVSDLQYF.

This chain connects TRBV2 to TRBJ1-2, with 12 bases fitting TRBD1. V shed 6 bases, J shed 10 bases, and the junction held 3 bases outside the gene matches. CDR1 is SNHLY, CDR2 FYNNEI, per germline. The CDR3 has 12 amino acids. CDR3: CASRGTGGDYTF. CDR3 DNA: TGTGCCAGCAGGGGGACAGGGGGCGACTACACCTTC.

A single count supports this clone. CDR3 loop: CASTHQGARSRKTQYF. CDR3 DNA: TGTGCCAGCACCCACCAGGGGGCTAGGTCGAGGAAGACCCAGTACTTC. This chain joins TRBV28 and TRBJ2-5; 8 bases are shared with TRBD1. CDR1 is MDHEN, CDR2 SYDVKM, per germline. The CDR3 contains 16 residues. V was clipped by 7 bases and J by 6 bases; unmatched bases: 16.

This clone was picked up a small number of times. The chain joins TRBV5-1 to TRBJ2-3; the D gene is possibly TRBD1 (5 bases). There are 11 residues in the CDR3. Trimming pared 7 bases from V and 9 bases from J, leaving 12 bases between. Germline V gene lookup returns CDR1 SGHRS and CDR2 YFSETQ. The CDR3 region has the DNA TGCGCCAGCGGACCCTCAGGGACGCAGTATTTT. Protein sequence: CASGPSGTQYF.

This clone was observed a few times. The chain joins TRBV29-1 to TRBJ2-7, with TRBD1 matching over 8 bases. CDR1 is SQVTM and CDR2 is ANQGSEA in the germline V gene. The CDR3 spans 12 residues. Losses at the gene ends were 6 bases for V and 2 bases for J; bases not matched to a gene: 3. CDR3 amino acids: CSVQGQAYEQYF. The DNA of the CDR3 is TGCAGCGTGCAGGGACAGGCCTACGAGCAGTACTTC.

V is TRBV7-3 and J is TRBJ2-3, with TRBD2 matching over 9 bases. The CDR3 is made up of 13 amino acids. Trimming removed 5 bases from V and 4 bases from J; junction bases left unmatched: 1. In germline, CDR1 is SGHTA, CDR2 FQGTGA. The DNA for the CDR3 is TGTGCCAGCAGCGGGACTAGCCCAGATACGCAGTATTTT. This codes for CASSGTSPDTQYF.